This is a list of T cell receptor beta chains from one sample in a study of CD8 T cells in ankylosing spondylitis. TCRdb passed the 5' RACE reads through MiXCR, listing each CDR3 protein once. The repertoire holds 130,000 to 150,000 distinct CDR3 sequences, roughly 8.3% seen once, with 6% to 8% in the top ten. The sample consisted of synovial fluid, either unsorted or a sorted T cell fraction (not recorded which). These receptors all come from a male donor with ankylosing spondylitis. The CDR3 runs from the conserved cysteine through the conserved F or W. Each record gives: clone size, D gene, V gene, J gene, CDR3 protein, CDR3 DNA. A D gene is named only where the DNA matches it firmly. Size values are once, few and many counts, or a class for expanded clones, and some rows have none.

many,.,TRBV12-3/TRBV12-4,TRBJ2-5,CASSPRGSGVGQETQYF,TGTGCCAGCAGTCCCAGGGGGTCGGGAGTGGGCCAAGAGACCCAGTACTTC
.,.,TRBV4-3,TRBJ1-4,CASSQNRATNEKLFF,TGCGCCAGCAGCCAAAACAGGGCAACTAATGAAAAACTGTTTTTT
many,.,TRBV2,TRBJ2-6,CASRRQASGANVLTF,TGTGCCAGCAGACGGCAGGCCTCTGGGGCCAACGTCCTGACTTTC
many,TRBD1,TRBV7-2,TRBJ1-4,CASTDREGEKLFF,TGTGCCAGCACCGACAGGGAGGGAGAAAAACTGTTTTTT
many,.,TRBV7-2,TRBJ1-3,CASSPTGNGNTIYF,TGTGCCAGCAGTCCCACAGGGAATGGAAACACCATATATTTT
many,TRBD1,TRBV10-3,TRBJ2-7,CAISEQGAYEQYF,TGTGCCATCAGTGAACAGGGGGCCTACGAGCAGTACTTC
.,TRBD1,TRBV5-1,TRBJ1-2,CASRTTGAGRNYGYTF,TGCGCCAGCAGGACCACAGGGGCAGGACGTAACTATGGCTACACCTTC
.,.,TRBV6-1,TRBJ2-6,CASSEWGELSGANVLTF,TGTGCCAGCAGTGAGTGGGGAGAACTCTCTGGGGCCAACGTCCTGACTTTC
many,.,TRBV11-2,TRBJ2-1,CASSIRDSWDEQFF,TGTGCCAGCAGCATAAGGGATAGCTGGGATGAGCAGTTCTTC
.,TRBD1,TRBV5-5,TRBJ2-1,CASSFRQGLTYNEQFF,TGTGCCAGCAGCTTCCGACAGGGCCTGACCTACAATGAGCAGTTCTTC
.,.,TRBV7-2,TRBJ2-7,CASSGDGFYEQYF,TGTGCCAGCAGCGGGGACGGATTCTACGAGCAGTACTTC
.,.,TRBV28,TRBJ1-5,CASSSSGRGNQPQHF,TGTGCCAGCAGTTCTTCCGGCAGGGGCAATCAGCCCCAGCATTTT
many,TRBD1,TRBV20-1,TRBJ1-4,CSATVGTGREKLFF,TGCAGTGCTACGGTCGGGACAGGGAGGGAAAAACTGTTTTTT
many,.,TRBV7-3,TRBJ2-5,CASSYNARETQYF,TGTGCCAGCAGCTACAACGCCCGAGAGACCCAGTACTTC
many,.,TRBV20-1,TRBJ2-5,CSARDRNRAQETQYF,TGCAGTGCTAGAGATCGGAACCGAGCACAAGAGACCCAGTACTTC
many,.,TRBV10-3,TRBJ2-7,CATAGTYEQYF,TGTGCCACCGCGGGTACCTACGAGCAGTACTTC
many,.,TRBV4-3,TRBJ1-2,CASSQEENGYGYTF,TGCGCCAGCAGCCAGGAGGAAAACGGCTATGGCTACACCTTC
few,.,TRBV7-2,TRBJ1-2,CASSPRGKPYGYTF,TGTGCCAGCAGCCCCAGAGGGAAACCCTATGGCTACACCTTC
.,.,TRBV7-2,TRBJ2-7,CASSLARGNEQYF,TGTGCCAGCAGCTTAGCGCGAGGGAACGAGCAGTACTTC
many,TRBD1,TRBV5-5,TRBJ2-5,CASSSSWPGQGGQETQYF,TGTGCCAGCAGCTCCAGTTGGCCGGGACAGGGGGGACAAGAGACCCAGTACTTC
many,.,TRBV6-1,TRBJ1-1,CASSPTGLGAFF,TGTGCCAGCAGCCCTACAGGCCTCGGGGCTTTCTTT
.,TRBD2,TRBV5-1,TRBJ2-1,CASSLGGTSVNEQFF,TGCGCCAGCAGCTTGGGTGGGACTAGCGTGAATGAGCAGTTCTTC
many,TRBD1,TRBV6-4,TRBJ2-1,CASSVRQGNKNEQFF,TGTGCCAGCAGTGTCCGACAGGGGAATAAGAATGAGCAGTTCTTC
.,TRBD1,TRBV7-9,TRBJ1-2,CASSRGQGAEYGYTF,TGTGCCAGCAGTCGAGGACAGGGGGCTGAATATGGCTACACCTTC
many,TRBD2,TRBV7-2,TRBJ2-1,CASSFRVAGENEQFF,TGTGCCAGCAGCTTTAGGGTAGCGGGAGAAAATGAGCAGTTCTTC
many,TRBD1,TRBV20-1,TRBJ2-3,CRITGGNTDTQYF,TGCAGGATAACAGGGGGCAATACAGATACGCAGTATTTT
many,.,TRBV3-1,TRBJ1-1,CAAGTLSTEAFF,TGTGCCGCCGGGACCCTGAGCACTGAAGCTTTCTTT
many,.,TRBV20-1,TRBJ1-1,CSASQTGNTEAFF,TGCAGTGCTAGTCAGACAGGGAACACTGAAGCTTTCTTT
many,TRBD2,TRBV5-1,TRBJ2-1,CASSLGGLAGVKEQFF,TGCGCCAGCAGCTTGGGTGGACTAGCGGGCGTTAAAGAGCAGTTCTTC
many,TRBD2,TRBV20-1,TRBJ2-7,CSAPGLAGVNEQYF,TGCAGTGCCCCAGGACTAGCGGGAGTCAACGAGCAGTACTTC
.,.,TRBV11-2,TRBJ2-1,CASSLERGHNEQFF,TGTGCCAGCAGCTTAGAGCGGGGTCACAATGAGCAGTTCTTC
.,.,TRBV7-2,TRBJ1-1,CASSPAGRQAFF,TGTGCCAGCAGCCCGGCCGGCCGTCAAGCTTTCTTT